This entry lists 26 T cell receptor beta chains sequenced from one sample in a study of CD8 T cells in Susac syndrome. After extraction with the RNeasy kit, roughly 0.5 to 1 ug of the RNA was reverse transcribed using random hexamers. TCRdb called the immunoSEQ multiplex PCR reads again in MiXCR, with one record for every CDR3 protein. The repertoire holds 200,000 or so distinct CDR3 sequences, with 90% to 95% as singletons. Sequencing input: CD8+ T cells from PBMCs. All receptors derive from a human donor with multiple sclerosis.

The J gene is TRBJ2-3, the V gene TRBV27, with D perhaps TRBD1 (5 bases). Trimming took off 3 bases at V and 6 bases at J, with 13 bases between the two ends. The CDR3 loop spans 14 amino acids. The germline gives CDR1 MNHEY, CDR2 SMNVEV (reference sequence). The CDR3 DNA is TGTGCCAGCAGTTTGGGGATGGGGCTTGATACGCAGTATTTT. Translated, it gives CASSLGMGLDTQYF.

The CDR3 coding sequence is TGTGCCAGCAGTTACTCGACCGGGGCTGAGCAGTTCTTC. As protein: CASSYSTGAEQFF. The chain combines TRBV6-2 or TRBV6-3 with TRBJ2-1; either TRBD1 or TRBD2 may supply D (5 bases each). V gave up 0 bases and J gave up 9 bases, with 9 bases separating them. Germline V gene sequence: CDR1 MNHEY, CDR2 SVGEGT. The CDR3 extends over 13 amino acids.

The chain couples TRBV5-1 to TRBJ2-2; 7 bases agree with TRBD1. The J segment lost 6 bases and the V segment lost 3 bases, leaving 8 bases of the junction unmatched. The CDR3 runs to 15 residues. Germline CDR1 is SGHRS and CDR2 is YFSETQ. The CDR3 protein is CASSSDRVPSGELFF. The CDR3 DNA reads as TGCGCCAGCAGCTCCGACAGGGTTCCTTCCGGGGAGCTGTTTTTT. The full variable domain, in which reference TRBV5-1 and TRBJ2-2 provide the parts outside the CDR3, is KAGVTQTPRYLIKTRGQQVTLSCSPISGHRSVSWYQQTPGQGLQFLFEYFSETQRNKGNFPGRFSGRQFSNSRSEMNVSTLELGDSALYLCASSSDRVPSGELFFGEGSRLTVL.

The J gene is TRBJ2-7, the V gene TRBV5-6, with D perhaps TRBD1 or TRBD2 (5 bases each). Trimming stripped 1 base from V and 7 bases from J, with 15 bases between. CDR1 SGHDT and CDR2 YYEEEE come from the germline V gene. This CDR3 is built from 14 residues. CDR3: CASSLLGARGEQYF. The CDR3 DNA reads TGTGCCAGCAGCTTGCTTGGGGCTCGGGGAGAGCAGTACTTC.

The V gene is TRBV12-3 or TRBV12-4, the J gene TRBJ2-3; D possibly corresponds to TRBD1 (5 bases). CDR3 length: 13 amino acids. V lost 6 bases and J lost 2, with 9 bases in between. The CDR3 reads CASSPGHTDTQYF. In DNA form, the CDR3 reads TGTGCCAGCAGCCCCGGACACACAGATACGCAGTATTTT.

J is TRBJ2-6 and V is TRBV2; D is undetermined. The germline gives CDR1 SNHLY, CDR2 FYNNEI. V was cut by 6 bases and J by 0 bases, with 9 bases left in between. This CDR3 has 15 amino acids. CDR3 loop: CASRASSSGANVLTF. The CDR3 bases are TGTGCCAGCAGAGCCTCTAGCTCTGGGGCCAACGTCCTGACTTTC.

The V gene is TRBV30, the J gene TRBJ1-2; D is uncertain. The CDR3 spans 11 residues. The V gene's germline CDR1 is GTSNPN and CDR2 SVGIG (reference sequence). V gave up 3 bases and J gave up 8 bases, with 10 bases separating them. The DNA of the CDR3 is TGTGCCTGGAGCGGATTAGGGGGCTACACCTTC. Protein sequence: CAWSGLGGYTF.

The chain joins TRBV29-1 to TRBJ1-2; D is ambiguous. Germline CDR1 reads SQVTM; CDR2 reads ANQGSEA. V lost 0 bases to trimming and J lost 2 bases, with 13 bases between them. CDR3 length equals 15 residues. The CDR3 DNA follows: TGCAGCGTTGAAGATCCGCGGGTGTCCAACTATGGCTACACCTTC. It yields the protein CSVEDPRVSNYGYTF. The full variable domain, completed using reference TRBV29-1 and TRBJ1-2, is SAVISQKPSRDICQRGTSLTIQCQVDSQVTMMFWYRQQPGQSLTLIATANQGSEATYESGFVIDKFPISRPNLTFSTLTVSNMSPEDSSIYLCSVEDPRVSNYGYTFGSGTRLTVV.

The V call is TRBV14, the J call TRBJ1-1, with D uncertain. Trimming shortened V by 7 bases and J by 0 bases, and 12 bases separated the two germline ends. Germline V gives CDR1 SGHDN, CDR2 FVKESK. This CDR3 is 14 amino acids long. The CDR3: CASTPTGLNTEAFF. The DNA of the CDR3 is TGTGCCAGCACCCCTACCGGGTTGAACACTGAAGCTTTCTTT. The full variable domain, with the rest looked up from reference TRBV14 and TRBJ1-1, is EAGVTQFPSHSVIEKGQTVTLRCDPISGHDNLYWYRRVMGKEIKFLLHFVKESKQDESGMPNNRFLAERTGGTYSTLKVQPAELEDSGVYFCASTPTGLNTEAFFGQGTRLTVV.

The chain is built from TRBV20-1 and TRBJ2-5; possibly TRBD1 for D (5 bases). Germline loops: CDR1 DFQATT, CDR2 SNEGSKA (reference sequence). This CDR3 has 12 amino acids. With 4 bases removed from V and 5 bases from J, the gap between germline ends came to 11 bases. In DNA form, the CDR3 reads TGCAGTGCTACAGGGTCCCGGGAGACCCAGTACTTC. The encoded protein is CSATGSRETQYF.

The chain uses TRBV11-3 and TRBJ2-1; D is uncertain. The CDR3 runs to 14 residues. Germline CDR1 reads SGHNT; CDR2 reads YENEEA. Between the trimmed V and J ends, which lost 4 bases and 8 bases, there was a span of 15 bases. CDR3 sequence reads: CASSSYPLRDEQFF. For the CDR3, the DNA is TGTGCCAGCAGCTCCTATCCCTTACGAGATGAGCAGTTCTTC.

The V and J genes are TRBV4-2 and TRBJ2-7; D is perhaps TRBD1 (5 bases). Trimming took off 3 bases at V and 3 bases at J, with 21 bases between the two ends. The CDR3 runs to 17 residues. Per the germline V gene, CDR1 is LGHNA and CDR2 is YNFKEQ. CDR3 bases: TGTGCCAGCAGCCAGACAGAAACCCCAGATAGTTACTACGAGCAGTACTTC. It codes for CASSQTETPDSYYEQYF.

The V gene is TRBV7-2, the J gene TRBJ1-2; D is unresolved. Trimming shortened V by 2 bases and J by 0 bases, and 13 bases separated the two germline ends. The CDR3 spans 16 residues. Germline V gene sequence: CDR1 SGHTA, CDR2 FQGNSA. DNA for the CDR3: TGTGCCAGCAGCTTAACAGCAGAACTTCCTAACTATGGCTACACCTTC. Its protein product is CASSLTAELPNYGYTF.

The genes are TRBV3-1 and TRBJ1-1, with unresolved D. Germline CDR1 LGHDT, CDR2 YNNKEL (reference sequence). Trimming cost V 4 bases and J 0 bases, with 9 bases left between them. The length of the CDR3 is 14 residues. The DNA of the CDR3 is TGTGCCAGCAGCCCCCGCCAAATGAACACTGAAGCTTTCTTT. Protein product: CASSPRQMNTEAFF.

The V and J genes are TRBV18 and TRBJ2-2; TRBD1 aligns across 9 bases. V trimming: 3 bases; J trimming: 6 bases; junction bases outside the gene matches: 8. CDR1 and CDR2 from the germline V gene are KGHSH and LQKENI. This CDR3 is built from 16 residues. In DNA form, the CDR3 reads TGTGCCAGCTCACCGCTGTGGGACAGGGCCCCCGGGGAGCTGTTTTTT. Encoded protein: CASSPLWDRAPGELFF.

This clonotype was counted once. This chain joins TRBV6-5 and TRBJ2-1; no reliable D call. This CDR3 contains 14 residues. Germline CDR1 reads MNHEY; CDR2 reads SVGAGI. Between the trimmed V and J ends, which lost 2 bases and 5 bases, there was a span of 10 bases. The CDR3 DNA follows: TGTGCCAGCAGTTACGTGAACACTGACAATGAGCAGTTCTTC. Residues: CASSYVNTDNEQFF.

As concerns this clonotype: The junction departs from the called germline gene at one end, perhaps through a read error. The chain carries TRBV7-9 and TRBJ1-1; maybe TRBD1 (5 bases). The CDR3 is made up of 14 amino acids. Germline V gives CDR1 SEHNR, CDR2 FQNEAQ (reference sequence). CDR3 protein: CASSTPGPQVEVFF. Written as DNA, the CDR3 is TGTGCCAGCAGTACACCGGGGCCCCAGGTGGAAGTTTTCTTT.

As DNA, the CDR3 is TGTGCCAGCAGCCCTAGCGGGGGCACAGATACGCAGTATTTT. As protein: CASSPSGGTDTQYF. The V call is TRBV7-3, the J call TRBJ2-3; 9 positions agree with TRBD2. This CDR3 spans 14 amino acids. The junction had 1 base not matched to a gene; V was cut back by 5 bases and J by 1 base. Germline V lookup: CDR1 SGHTA, CDR2 FQGTGA. The whole variable domain, remainder taken from reference TRBV7-3 and TRBJ2-3, is GAGVSQTPSNKVTEKGKYVELRCDPISGHTALYWYRQSLGQGPEFLIYFQGTGAADDSGLPNDRFFAVRPEGSVSTLKIQRTERGDSAVYLCASSPSGGTDTQYFGPGTRLTVL.

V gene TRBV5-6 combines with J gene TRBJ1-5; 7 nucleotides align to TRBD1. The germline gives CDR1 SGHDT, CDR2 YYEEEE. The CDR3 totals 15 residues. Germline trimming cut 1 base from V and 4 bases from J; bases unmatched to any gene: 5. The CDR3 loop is CASSLPGGMNQPQHF. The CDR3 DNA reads TGTGCCAGCAGCTTGCCAGGGGGGATGAATCAGCCCCAGCATTTT.

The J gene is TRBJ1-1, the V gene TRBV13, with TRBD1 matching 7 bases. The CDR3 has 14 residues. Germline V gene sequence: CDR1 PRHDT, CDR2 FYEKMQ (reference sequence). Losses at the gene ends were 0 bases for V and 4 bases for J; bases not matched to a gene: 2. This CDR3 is CASSLGSGGTEAFF. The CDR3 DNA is TGTGCCAGCAGCTTAGGATCAGGGGGCACTGAAGCTTTCTTT.

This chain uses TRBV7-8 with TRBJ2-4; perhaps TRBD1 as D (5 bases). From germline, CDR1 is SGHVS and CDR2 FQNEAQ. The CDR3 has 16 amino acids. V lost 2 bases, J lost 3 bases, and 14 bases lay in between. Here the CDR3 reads CASSLKATGYKNIQYF. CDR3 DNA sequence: TGTGCCAGCAGCTTAAAGGCAACAGGTTACAAAAACATTCAGTACTTC.

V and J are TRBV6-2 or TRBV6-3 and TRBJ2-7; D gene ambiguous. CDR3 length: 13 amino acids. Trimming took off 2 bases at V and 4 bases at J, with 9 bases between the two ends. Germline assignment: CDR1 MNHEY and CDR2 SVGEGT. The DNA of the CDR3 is TGTGCCAGCAGTTACCTCCTAGGATACGAGCAGTACTTC. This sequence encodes CASSYLLGYEQYF.

Written as DNA, the CDR3 is TGTGCCAGTAGTTTCGACAGTTTTGCTGAAGCTTTCTTT. Translating gives CASSFDSFAEAFF. The chain joins TRBV19 to TRBJ1-1; possible D gene TRBD1, 5 bases. Germline-derived CDR1 and CDR2 are LNHDA and SQIVND (reference sequence). This CDR3 region has 13 residues. Trimming took 5 bases from V and 6 from J, leaving 13 bases between them.

The CDR3 coding sequence is TGTGCCAGCAGTTTCCTAACTAGCGGAGCTAAAGAGACCCAGTACTTC. Amino acids: CASSFLTSGAKETQYF. The genes are TRBV6-2 or TRBV6-3 and TRBJ2-5; 8 bases map to TRBD2. The CDR3 is 16 residues long. Per germline, CDR1 MNHEY and CDR2 SVGEGT. The V gene end was trimmed by 4 bases and the J gene end by 3 bases; junction bases not matched to a gene: 10.

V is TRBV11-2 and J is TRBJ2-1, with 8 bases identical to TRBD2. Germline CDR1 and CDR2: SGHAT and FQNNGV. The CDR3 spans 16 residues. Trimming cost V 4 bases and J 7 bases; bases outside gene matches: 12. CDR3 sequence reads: CASSSSTSGPTNEQFF. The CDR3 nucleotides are TGTGCCAGCAGCTCCTCCACTAGCGGACCTACGAATGAGCAGTTCTTC.

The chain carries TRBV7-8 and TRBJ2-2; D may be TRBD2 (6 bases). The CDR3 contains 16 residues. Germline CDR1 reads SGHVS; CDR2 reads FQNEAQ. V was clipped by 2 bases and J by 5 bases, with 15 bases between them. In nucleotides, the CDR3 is TGTGCCAGCAGCTTAAACGCGCGGGACCTTACCGGGGAGCTGTTTTTT. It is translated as CASSLNARDLTGELFF.